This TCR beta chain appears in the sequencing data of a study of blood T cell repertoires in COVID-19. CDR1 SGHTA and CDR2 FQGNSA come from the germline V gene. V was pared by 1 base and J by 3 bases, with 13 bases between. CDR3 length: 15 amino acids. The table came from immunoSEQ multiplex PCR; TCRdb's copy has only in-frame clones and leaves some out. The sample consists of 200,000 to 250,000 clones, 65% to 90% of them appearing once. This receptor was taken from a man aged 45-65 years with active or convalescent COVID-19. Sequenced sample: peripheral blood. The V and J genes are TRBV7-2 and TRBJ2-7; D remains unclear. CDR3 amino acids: CASSLGNERYYEQYF. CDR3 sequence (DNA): TGTGCCAGCAGCTTAGGGAATGAGCGATACTACGAGCAGTACTTC.